This TCR beta chain was found in a study of T cells in Graves' hyperthyroidism and ophthalmopathy. A remark on this clonotype: Its antigen is not identified.

RNA transcripts were the template for amplifying TCR beta CDR3 regions. During a first-round RT-PCR of the TCR CDR3, the HTBI primer set was used. Using its own MiXCR run on the multiplex PCR reads, TCRdb lists one record per CDR3 protein. The table shows 600,000 or so distinct CDR3 sequences, with roughly 50% occurring only once. The hyperthyroidism patients had all been newly diagnosed, and their disease duration was under 2 months. Their ages ranged from 18 to 65 years. Diagnostic assessment was based on clinical symptoms, serum thyroxine and TRAb, thyroid ultrasound and orbital computed tomography. Germline assignment: CDR1 SGDLS and CDR2 YYNGEE. CDR3 length: 15 amino acids. The germline V and J ends were trimmed by 6 bases and 7 bases, with 19 bases remaining between them. Study-level points and caveats: In blood, most of the thyroid clonotypes expanded above 0.001 were also present.

This clonotype originated in a woman aged 18 to 35 with Graves' hyperthyroidism. Sequencing input: peripheral blood or thyroid tissue (not recorded which). The chain couples TRBV9 to TRBJ2-2; D possibly uses TRBD1 or TRBD2 (5 bases each). CDR3 DNA: TGTGCCAGCAACGACCCCGGGACGCGGATCGGGGAGCTGTTTTTT. Residues: CASNDPGTRIGELFF.